The TCR beta chain described here comes from a study of OX40 agonist ivuxolimab in advanced cancers. With 6 bases removed from V and 2 bases from J, the gap between germline ends came to 7 bases. The CDR3 loop spans 12 amino acids. Germline V gene lookup returns CDR1 MNHEY and CDR2 SMNVEV (reference sequence). The assay was immunoSEQ multiplex PCR, and TCRdb's table has in-frame clones only and misses some. Of roughly 42,000 clones in the sample, 86% were seen once. This clone is a singleton in its sample. The V and J genes are TRBV27 and TRBJ1-2; D possibly corresponds to TRBD1 (6 bases). The sample in question was CD4+ or CD8+ T cells sorted from blood, obtained in a trial of the OX40 agonist ivuxolimab. This clonotype was obtained from an adult with an advanced solid tumor such as melanoma, head and neck, liver or kidney cancer. The CDR3 sequence: CASRGANYGYTF. CDR3 coding DNA: TGTGCCAGCAGGGGGGCCAACTATGGCTACACCTTC.